A single sample gave rise to the 26 T cell receptor beta chains below, sequenced in a study of blood T cell repertoires in COVID-19. Some clones are missing from TCRdb's copy, which holds only in-frame ones; the method was immunoSEQ multiplex PCR. Of about 180,000 clones listed, about 88% are singletons. The sequencing input was peripheral blood. All receptors come from a woman younger than 45 with active or convalescent COVID-19.

The chain combines TRBV18 with TRBJ2-2; TRBD1 agrees at 7 bases. V shed 1 base and J 5 bases; nucleotides not matched to a gene: 4. This CDR3 is 15 amino acids long. Germline V CDR1 and CDR2: KGHSH, LQKENI. The CDR3 sequence: CASSPLAQGTGELFF. In nucleotides, the CDR3 is TGTGCCAGCTCACCACTCGCACAGGGGACCGGGGAGCTGTTTTTT. The variable domain in full, with the rest retrieved from reference TRBV18 and TRBJ2-2, is NAGVMQNPRHLVRRRGQEARLRCSPMKGHSHVYWYRQLPEEGLKFMVYLQKENIIDESGMPKERFSAEFPKEGPSILRIQQVVRGDSAAYFCASSPLAQGTGELFFGEGSRLTVL.

The V call is TRBV20-1, the J call TRBJ1-1, with 9 bases aligning to TRBD1. V dropped 4 bases and J dropped 0; count of bases not matched to a gene: 6. This CDR3 contains 15 residues. Germline lookup yields CDR1 DFQATT and CDR2 SNEGSKA (reference sequence). CDR3 in amino acids: CSATDRGSMNTEAFF. In DNA, the CDR3 is TGCAGTGCTACTGACAGGGGGTCAATGAACACTGAAGCTTTCTTT.

Written as DNA, the CDR3 is TGTGCCAGCAGACAACAGGGGTACGGCGGGGAGCTGTTTTTT. This codes for CASRQQGYGGELFF. This sequence joins TRBV11-3 and TRBJ2-2, with 7 bases identical to TRBD1. The CDR3 consists of 14 residues. The germline gives CDR1 SGHNT, CDR2 YENEEA. V trimming: 6 bases; J trimming: 7 bases; junction bases outside the gene matches: 8.

The genes are TRBV7-6 and TRBJ2-3; 8 bases agree with TRBD2. CDR3 length equals 17 residues. V was pared by 3 bases and J by 4 bases, with 12 bases of the junction left unmatched. Germline values: CDR1 SGHVS, CDR2 FNYEAQ. The CDR3 loop is CASSFYSGGAQADTQYF. As DNA, the CDR3 is TGTGCCAGCAGCTTCTATTCCGGGGGGGCCCAGGCAGATACGCAGTATTTT.

This chain connects TRBV18 to TRBJ1-1; unclear D gene. This CDR3 has 15 amino acids. V gave up 3 bases and J gave up 5 bases, with 16 bases separating them. Germline CDR1 KGHSH, CDR2 LQKENI. For the CDR3, the DNA is TGTGCCAGCTCACCCACGACCCGGGGAGGGACTGAAGCTTTCTTT. Its translation: CASSPTTRGGTEAFF.

The J gene is TRBJ1-1, the V gene TRBV29-1; a possible D gene is TRBD1 (5 bases). CDR3 size: 11 residues. Germline CDR1 and CDR2: SQVTM and ANQGSEA. The V gene lost 7 bases and the J gene lost 1 base, with 7 bases spanning the gap. CDR3 in amino acids: CSAQANTEAFF. Written as DNA, the CDR3 is TGCAGCGCACAGGCGAACACTGAAGCTTTCTTT.

The chain couples TRBV29-1 to TRBJ1-2; 7 nucleotides line up with TRBD1. From germline, CDR1 is SQVTM and CDR2 ANQGSEA. CDR3 length equals 14 residues. The J segment lost 1 base and the V segment lost 1 base, leaving 3 bases of the junction unmatched. CDR3 nucleotide sequence: TGCAGCGTTGAAGGGACAGGCCTTAACTATGGCTACACCTTC. Translated, it gives CSVEGTGLNYGYTF.

The V gene is TRBV10-1, the J gene TRBJ2-7, with D maybe TRBD1 (6 bases). The CDR3 sequence is 11 residues long. V gave up 3 bases and J gave up 9 bases, with 9 bases separating them. Germline-derived CDR1 and CDR2 are WNHNN and SYGVQD (reference sequence). The CDR3 DNA reads as TGCGCCAGCAGTGAAGGGGGAGTGCAGTACTTC. This translates into CASSEGGVQYF.

V and J are TRBV23-1 and TRBJ2-7; D is perhaps TRBD2 (7 bases). TRBV23-1 is an ORF for which the function is uncertain. V was clipped by 1 base and J by 4 bases, with 17 bases between them. The CDR3 consists of 16 residues. CDR3 in DNA: TGCGCCAGCAGTCAATGGGAGGGGGACACCGCGTACGAGCAGTACTTC. Residues: CASSQWEGDTAYEQYF.

The V call is TRBV5-4, the J call TRBJ2-3; 7 nucleotides line up with TRBD1. The CDR3 spans 16 residues. In germline, CDR1 is SGHNT, CDR2 YYREEE (reference sequence). V lost 0 bases, J lost 4 bases, and 8 bases stayed unmatched. The CDR3 region is CASSLGDRVRADTQYF. The CDR3 region has the DNA TGTGCCAGCAGCTTGGGAGACAGGGTACGGGCAGATACGCAGTATTTT.

The rearrangement links TRBV19 to TRBJ1-3; possible D gene TRBD1, 6 bases. The CDR3 sequence is 13 residues long. The V end was cut by 6 bases, the J end by 4 bases, with 10 bases between. Per germline, CDR1 LNHDA and CDR2 SQIVND (reference sequence). The CDR3 DNA follows: TGTGCCAGTAGCCAGGGGTACGGAAACACCATATATTTT. Encoded protein: CASSQGYGNTIYF.

The rearrangement uses TRBV3-1 (or the pseudogene TRBV3-2) and TRBJ1-1; D possibly corresponds to TRBD1 (5 bases). V was clipped by 1 base and J by 1 base, with 7 bases between them. The CDR3 runs 14 residues. Looked up from germline, CDR1 is LGHDT and CDR2 is YNNKEL (reference sequence). CDR3 residues: CASSQGRANTEAFF. CDR3 coding DNA: TGTGCCAGCAGCCAAGGCAGGGCGAACACTGAAGCTTTCTTT.

V gene TRBV6-4 combines with J gene TRBJ2-1; 8 bases fit TRBD2. With V trimmed by 6 bases and J by 2 bases, 9 bases remained unmatched. This CDR3 is 16 amino acids long. Germline V gene sequence: CDR1 MRHNA, CDR2 SNTAGT. The CDR3 region is CASRVWWREAYNEQFF. In nucleotides, the CDR3 is TGTGCCAGCAGGGTCTGGTGGCGGGAGGCCTACAATGAGCAGTTCTTC.

The DNA of the CDR3 is TGTGCCAGCAGTAGCCCTGAGGGTAATTCACCCCTCCACTTT. Its translation: CASSSPEGNSPLHF. The chain combines TRBV7-9 with TRBJ1-6; D remains unclear. CDR3 length equals 14 residues. With 6 bases removed from V and 6 bases from J, the gap between germline ends came to 12 bases. Germline values: CDR1 SEHNR, CDR2 FQNEAQ (reference sequence).

The CDR3: CASFPPGSSYNEQFF. CDR3 coding DNA: TGTGCCAGCTTTCCTCCAGGTAGCTCCTACAATGAGCAGTTCTTC. V gene TRBV28 combines with J gene TRBJ2-1; D unresolved. The germline V and J ends were trimmed by 8 bases and 0 bases, with 14 bases remaining between them. This CDR3 has 15 amino acids. Germline CDR1 MDHEN, CDR2 SYDVKM.

The genes are TRBV5-4 and TRBJ2-1, with 8 bases lining up with TRBD1. This CDR3 has 15 residues. The ends lost 7 bases at V and 6 bases at J; junction bases unmatched: 12. The germline CDR1 and CDR2 sequences are SGHNT and YYREEE (reference sequence). CDR3 sequence: CASQREGQVINEQFF. CDR3 DNA: TGTGCCAGCCAGAGAGAGGGACAGGTAATCAATGAGCAGTTCTTC.

This clone was detected a few times. The chain has TRBV28 and TRBJ2-2; D is unclear. From germline, CDR1 is MDHEN and CDR2 SYDVKM. V was clipped by 2 bases and J by 6 bases, with 10 bases between them. The CDR3 runs 14 residues. The CDR3 protein is CASSLRVSAGELFF. Written as DNA, the CDR3 is TGTGCCAGCAGTTTAAGAGTTTCGGCCGGGGAGCTGTTTTTT.

The CDR3 region is CASSLVQGQPQHF. The CDR3 bases are TGTGCCAGCAGCTTAGTCCAGGGCCAGCCCCAGCATTTT. This sequence joins TRBV7-2 and TRBJ1-5; D perhaps matches TRBD1 (5 bases). This CDR3 contains 13 residues. Germline CDR1 is SGHTA and CDR2 is FQGNSA. V was cut by 1 base and J by 7 bases, with 8 bases left in between.

The chain links TRBV6-2 or TRBV6-3 to TRBJ2-1; tentatively, D is TRBD2 (6 bases). This CDR3 region has 15 residues. CDR1 and CDR2 from the germline V gene are MNHEY and SVGEGT. V lost 2 bases to trimming and J lost 0 bases, with 8 bases between them. CDR3: CASSYGGASYNEQFF. DNA of the CDR3: TGTGCCAGCAGTTACGGAGGGGCCTCCTACAATGAGCAGTTCTTC.

The chain combines TRBV28 with TRBJ1-2; D not resolved. Deletions cut 2 bases from V and 3 bases from J, with 13 bases between. The germline V gene has CDR1 MDHEN and CDR2 SYDVKM. The CDR3 runs to 15 residues. The CDR3 DNA sequence: TGTGCCAGCAGTTTACTGGCAGGATCGTACTATGGCTACACCTTC. This translates into CASSLLAGSYYGYTF.

The chain has TRBV5-4 and TRBJ2-3; the match to TRBD2 covers 7 bases. Germline CDR1 and CDR2: SGHNT and YYREEE (reference sequence). This CDR3 has 14 amino acids. With V trimmed by 4 bases and J by 0 bases, 2 bases remained unmatched. CDR3 in amino acids: CASSPSGSTDTQYF. The CDR3, as DNA: TGTGCCAGCAGCCCTAGCGGTAGCACAGATACGCAGTATTTT. The full variable domain, rest sourced from reference TRBV5-4 and TRBJ2-3, is ETGVTQSPTHLIKTRGQQVTLRCSSQSGHNTVSWYQQALGQGPQFIFQYYREEENGRGNFPPRFSGLQFPNYSSELNVNALELDDSALYLCASSPSGSTDTQYFGPGTRLTVL.

This clone was counted once. The chain has TRBV7-2 and TRBJ2-2; perhaps TRBD2 as D (6 bases). V was cut by 6 bases and J by 8 bases, with 13 bases left in between. CDR3 length: 13 residues. Per the germline V gene, CDR1 is SGHTA and CDR2 is FQGNSA. The CDR3 here is CASRSTRAGELFF. CDR3 in DNA: TGTGCCAGCAGGTCGACTAGGGCGGGGGAGCTGTTTTTT.

There are a few counts of this clone. CDR3 nucleotides: TGTGCCAGCAGCCAAGCCGGGACTAGCGGTAGGGCAGATACGCAGTATTTT. It is translated as CASSQAGTSGRADTQYF. The J gene is TRBJ2-3, the V gene TRBV3-1 (or the pseudogene TRBV3-2); TRBD2 aligns across 11 bases. The germline gives CDR1 LGHDT, CDR2 YNNKEL (reference sequence). The CDR3 sequence is 17 residues long. With V trimmed by 1 base and J by 4 bases, 7 bases remained unmatched.

This chain links TRBV5-4 with TRBJ1-1; 9 nucleotides agree with TRBD1. J lost 3 bases, V lost 4 bases, and 7 bases had no gene match. The germline gives CDR1 SGHNT, CDR2 YYREEE (reference sequence). The CDR3 is 15 amino acids. The CDR3 region is CASSGTGPLDTEAFF. DNA of the CDR3: TGTGCCAGCAGCGGGACAGGGCCCCTGGACACTGAAGCTTTCTTT.

This clone was counted between two and nine times. The rearrangement joins TRBV2 to TRBJ1-2; D is possibly TRBD1 (5 bases). The ends were cut back, 5 bases at V and 1 base at J, with 8 bases in the middle. Looked up from germline, CDR1 is SNHLY and CDR2 is FYNNEI. The length of the CDR3 is 13 residues. Written as DNA, the CDR3 is TGTGCCAGCAGTTCGACAGTTAACTATGGCTACACCTTC. Translating it yields CASSSTVNYGYTF.

This clone was picked up a small number of times. The chain is built from TRBV5-1 and TRBJ1-5, with a tentative D call TRBD1 (6 bases). CDR3 length equals 13 residues. V lost 3 bases to trimming and J lost 9 bases, with 13 bases between them. Germline V gene sequence: CDR1 SGHRS, CDR2 YFSETQ. The CDR3 region has the DNA TGCGCCAGCAGCTCTTCAGGGGAGCCGCCCCAGCATTTT. This codes for CASSSSGEPPQHF.